This TCR beta chain was captured in a study of T cells in Graves' hyperthyroidism and ophthalmopathy. Patients aged 18 to 65 with hyperthyroidism were newly diagnosed, with duration under 2 months. Investigators excluded patients with uncontrolled infection, other autoimmune disease, pregnancy or lactation. Study-level results: Most thyroid-expanded clonotypes above 0.001 were also found in blood. Ophthalmopathy cases were set apart from stable hyperthyroidism by a 13 V-J model.

The source material, RNA transcripts, was used to amplify TCR beta CDR3 regions. TCR CDR3 regions were first amplified by RT-PCR with HTBI primers. TCRdb re-called the multiplex PCR reads through MiXCR, storing one row per CDR3 protein. Among a few hundred thousand distinct CDR3 sequences, about an eighth were seen once, and the ten largest hold around 17%. Germline assignment: CDR1 MDHEN and CDR2 SYDVKM. This CDR3 has 15 residues. Trimming removed 7 bases at V and 0 bases at J, with 13 bases between. This clonotype was seen at least ten times. Its antigen remains unidentified. The TCR was taken from a woman in her late teens or twenties with Graves' hyperthyroidism. The V and J genes are TRBV28 and TRBJ2-1, with a possible D match to TRBD2 (5 bases). The sample comprised blood. CDR3 region: CASTIAPSSYNEQFF. The CDR3 coding sequence is TGTGCCAGCACCATAGCGCCCAGCTCCTACAATGAGCAGTTCTTC.